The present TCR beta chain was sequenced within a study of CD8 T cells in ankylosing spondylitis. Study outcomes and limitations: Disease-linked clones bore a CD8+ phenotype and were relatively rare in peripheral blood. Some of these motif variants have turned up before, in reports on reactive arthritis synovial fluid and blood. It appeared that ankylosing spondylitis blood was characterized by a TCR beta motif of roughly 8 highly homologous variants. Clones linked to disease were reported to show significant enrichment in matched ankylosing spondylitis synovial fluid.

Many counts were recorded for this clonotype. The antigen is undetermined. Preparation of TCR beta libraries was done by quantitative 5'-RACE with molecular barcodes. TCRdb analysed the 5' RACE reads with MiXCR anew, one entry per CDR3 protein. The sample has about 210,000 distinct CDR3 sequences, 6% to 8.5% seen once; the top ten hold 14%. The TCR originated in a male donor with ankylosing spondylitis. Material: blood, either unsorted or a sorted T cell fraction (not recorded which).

DNA for the CDR3: TGTGCCAGCAGCTCCGGACAGAACTATGGCTACACCTTC. It is translated as CASSSGQNYGYTF. The V and J genes are TRBV7-9 and TRBJ1-2; possible D gene TRBD1, 6 bases. The germline V gene has CDR1 SEHNR and CDR2 FQNEAQ (reference sequence). This CDR3 is 13 amino acids long. Trimming stripped 4 bases from V and 2 bases from J, with 8 bases between.